This T cell receptor (beta chain) was captured in a study of T cells in women clearing cervical HPV infection. The table came from immunoSEQ multiplex PCR; TCRdb's copy has only in-frame clones and leaves some out. The sample table sets out more than 45,000 clones. CDR1 and CDR2 from the germline V gene are LNHDA and SQIVND (reference sequence). V lost 6 bases and J lost 0; bases outside the gene matches: 6. The CDR3 spans 15 residues. Notes on this clone: The read halts 3 residues ahead of the CDR3 end, with the missing end drawn from the germline J gene.

The sequenced sample was blood buffy coat. The V and J genes are TRBV19 and TRBJ1-1; TRBD1 matches at 8 bases. The sequence was obtained from a woman aged 18 to 69 with a cervical HPV16 infection that either progressed to CIN3+ or cleared (not recorded which). The CDR3 loop is CASRARDRLNTEAFF. The DNA read from the CDR3 is TGTGCCAGTAGAGCCCGGGACAGGCTGAACACTGAA.